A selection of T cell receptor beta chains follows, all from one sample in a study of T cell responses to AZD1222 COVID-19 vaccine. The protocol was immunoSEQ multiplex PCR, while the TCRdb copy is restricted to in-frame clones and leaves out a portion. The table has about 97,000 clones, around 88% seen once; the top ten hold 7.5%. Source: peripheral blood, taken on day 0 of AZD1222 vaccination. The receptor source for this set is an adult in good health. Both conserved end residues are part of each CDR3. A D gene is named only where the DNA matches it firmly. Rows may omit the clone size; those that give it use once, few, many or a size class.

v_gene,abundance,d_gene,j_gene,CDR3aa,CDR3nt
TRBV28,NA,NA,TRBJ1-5,CAVRTGSNQPQHF,TGTGCCGTTCGAACAGGGAGTAATCAGCCCCAGCATTTT
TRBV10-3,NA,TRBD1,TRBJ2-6,CAIGTGQGASGANVLTF,TGTGCCATCGGGACGGGACAGGGGGCTTCTGGGGCCAACGTCCTGACTTTC
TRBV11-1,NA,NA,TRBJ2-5,CASSRGSQETQYF,TGTGCCAGCAGTAGGGGGAGCCAAGAGACCCAGTACTTC
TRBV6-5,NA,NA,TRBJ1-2,CASSYRGGEGYTF,TGTGCCAGCAGTTATCGGGGGGGAGAGGGCTACACCTTC
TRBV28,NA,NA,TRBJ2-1,CASSLQASSYNEQFF,TGTGCCAGCAGTTTACAAGCGAGCTCCTACAATGAGCAGTTCTTC
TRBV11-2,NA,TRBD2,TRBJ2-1,CASSLFSGGADNEQFF,TGTGCCAGCAGCTTATTTAGCGGGGGGGCCGACAATGAGCAGTTCTTC
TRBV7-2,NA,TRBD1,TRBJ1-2,CASSSTGHGYTF,TGTGCCAGCAGCTCGACAGGGCATGGCTACACCTTC
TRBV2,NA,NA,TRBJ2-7,CASSDASTYEQYF,TGTGCCAGCAGTGATGCCAGTACCTACGAGCAGTACTTC
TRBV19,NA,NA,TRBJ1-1,CASSRTEEAFF,TGTGCCAGTAGCCGGACAGAAGAAGCTTTCTTT
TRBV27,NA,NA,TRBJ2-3,CASSPLAGLDTQYF,TGTGCCAGCAGTCCATTGGCGGGGTTGGATACGCAGTATTTT
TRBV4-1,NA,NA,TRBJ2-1,CASSQEAGSPFF,TGCGCCAGCAGCCAAGAGGCGGGAAGTCCGTTCTTC
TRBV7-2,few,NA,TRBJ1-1,CASSLVENTEAFF,TGTGCCAGCAGCTTAGTGGAGAACACTGAAGCTTTCTTT
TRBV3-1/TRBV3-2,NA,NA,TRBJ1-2,CAKAPGDYGYTF,TGTGCCAAAGCCCCAGGGGACTATGGCTACACCTTC
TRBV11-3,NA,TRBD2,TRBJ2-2,CASSSGLAGVFGELFF,TGTGCCAGCAGCTCCGGACTAGCGGGAGTTTTCGGGGAGCTGTTTTTT
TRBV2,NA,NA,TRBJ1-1,CASSFQGQMNTEAFF,TGTGCCAGCAGTTTCCAGGGCCAAATGAACACTGAAGCTTTCTTT
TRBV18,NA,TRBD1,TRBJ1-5,CASSGTDRAYQPQHF,TGTGCCAGCTCGGGAACGGACAGGGCCTATCAGCCCCAGCATTTT
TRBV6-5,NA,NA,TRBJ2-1,CASRRVDSSNEQFF,TGTGCCAGCAGACGGGTCGACAGTAGTAATGAGCAGTTCTTC
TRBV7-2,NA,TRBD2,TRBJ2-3,CASSARLALDTQYF,TGTGCCAGCAGCGCCCGACTAGCGCTAGATACGCAGTATTTT
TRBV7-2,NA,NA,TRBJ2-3,CASSPFDTQYF,TGTGCCAGCAGCCCCTTTGATACGCAGTATTTT
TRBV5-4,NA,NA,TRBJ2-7,CASSGGATNSYEQYF,TGTGCCAGCAGTGGAGGGGCTACTAACTCCTACGAGCAGTACTTC
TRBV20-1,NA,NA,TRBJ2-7,CSARDWPEQYF,TGCAGTGCTAGAGATTGGCCCGAGCAGTACTTC